This T cell receptor (beta chain) comes out of a study of T cell responses to AZD1222 COVID-19 vaccine. The CDR3 is made up of 14 amino acids. The germline V and J ends were trimmed by 3 bases and 6 bases, with 9 bases remaining between them. The germline V gene encodes CDR1 SGHDN and CDR2 FVKESK. Produced via immunoSEQ multiplex PCR; TCRdb's table is partial and in-frame only. Of 66,000 or so clones detected, approximately 85% appear once; the ten largest clones hold roughly 25%. Sequences were derived from peripheral blood, sampled on day 0 of MenACWY control vaccination. The origin of this receptor is an adult in good health. The chain recombines TRBV14 with TRBJ1-6; TRBD1 is a possible D gene (5 bases). CDR3 DNA: TGTGCCAGCAGCCATATGACAGTTAATTCACCCCTCCACTTT. Translating gives CASSHMTVNSPLHF.